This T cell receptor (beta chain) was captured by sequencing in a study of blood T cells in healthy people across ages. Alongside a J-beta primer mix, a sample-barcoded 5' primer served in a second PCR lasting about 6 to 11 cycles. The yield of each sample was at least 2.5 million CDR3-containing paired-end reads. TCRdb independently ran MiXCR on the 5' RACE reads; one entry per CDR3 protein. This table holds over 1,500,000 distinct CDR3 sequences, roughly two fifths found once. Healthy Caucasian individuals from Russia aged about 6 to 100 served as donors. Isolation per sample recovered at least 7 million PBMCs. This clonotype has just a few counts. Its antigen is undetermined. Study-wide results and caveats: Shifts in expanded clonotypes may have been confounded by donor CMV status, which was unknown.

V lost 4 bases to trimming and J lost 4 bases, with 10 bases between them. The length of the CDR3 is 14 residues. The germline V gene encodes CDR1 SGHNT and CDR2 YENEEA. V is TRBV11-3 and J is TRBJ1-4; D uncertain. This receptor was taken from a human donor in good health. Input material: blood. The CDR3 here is CASSYDGDNEKLFF. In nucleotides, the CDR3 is TGTGCCAGCAGCTACGACGGTGATAATGAAAAACTGTTTTTT.